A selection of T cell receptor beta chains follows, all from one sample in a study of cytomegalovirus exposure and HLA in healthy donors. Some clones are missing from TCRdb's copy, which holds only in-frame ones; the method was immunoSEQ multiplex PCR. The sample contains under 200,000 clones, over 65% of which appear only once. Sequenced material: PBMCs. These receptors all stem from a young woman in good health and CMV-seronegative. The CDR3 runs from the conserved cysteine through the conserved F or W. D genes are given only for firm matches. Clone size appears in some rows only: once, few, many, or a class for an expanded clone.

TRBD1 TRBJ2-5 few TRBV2 TGTGCCAGCAGTCCACAGGGGGCGACGTGGACCCAGTACTTC CASSPQGATWTQYF
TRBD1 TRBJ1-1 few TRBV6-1 TGTGCCAGCATTTCGGACAGGGTGAACACTGAAGCTTTCTTT CASISDRVNTEAFF
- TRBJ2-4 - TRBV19 TGTGCCAGTAGTATAGGACAACTGGGGGGAAACATTCAGTACTTC CASSIGQLGGNIQYF
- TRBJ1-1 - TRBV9 TGTGCCAGCAGCGTATCGGGTGACGGGAACACTGAAGCTTTCTTT CASSVSGDGNTEAFF
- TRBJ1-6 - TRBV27 TGTGCCAGCAACACAGGATATTCACCCCTCCACTTT CASNTGYSPLHF
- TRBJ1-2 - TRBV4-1 TGCGCCAGCAGCCAAGACGGTAGTTTCCCCTACACCTTC CASSQDGSFPYTF
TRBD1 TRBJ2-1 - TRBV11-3 TGTGCCAGCAGCTTAGGACAGGGCTCCTACAATGAGCAGTTCTTC CASSLGQGSYNEQFF
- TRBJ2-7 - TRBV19 TGTGCCAGTAGTACCGGACAGTACTACGAGCAGTACTTC CASSTGQYYEQYF
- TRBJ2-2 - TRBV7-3 TGTGCCAGCTCCAAGTGGGGGGAGAACACCGGGGAGCTGTTTTTT CASSKWGENTGELFF
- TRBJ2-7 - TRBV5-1 TGCGCCAGCAGCTTGGTTGGACATAGCTCCTACGAGCAGTACTTC CASSLVGHSSYEQYF
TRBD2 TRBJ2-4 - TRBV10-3 TGTGCCATCAGTGAGGGGACTAGTGTTCACTTC CAISEGTSVHF
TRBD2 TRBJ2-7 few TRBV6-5 TGTGCCAGCAGACTCAATAGCGGGTGGGCCTACGAGCAGTACTTC CASRLNSGWAYEQYF
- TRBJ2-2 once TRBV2 TGTGCCAGCAGGGCAGGGGTTGACACCGGGGAGCTGTTTTTT CASRAGVDTGELFF
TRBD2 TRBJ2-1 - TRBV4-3 TGCGCCAGCAGCCAAGACCTTACGACTAGCGGTTACAATGAGCAGTTCTTC CASSQDLTTSGYNEQFF
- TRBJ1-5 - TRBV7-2 TGTGCCAGCAGCCCGTCAGGCTATAGCAATCAGCCCCAGCATTTT CASSPSGYSNQPQHF
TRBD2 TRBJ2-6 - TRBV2 TGTGCCAGCAGACGGGAGGCTGGGGCCAACGTCCTGACTTTC CASRREAGANVLTF
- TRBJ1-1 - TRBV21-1 TGTGCCAGCAGCAAAGGAGGCATGAACACTGAAGCTTTCTTT CASSKGGMNTEAFF
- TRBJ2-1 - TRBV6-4 TGTGCCAGCAGTGACCGGGGAGGGGGCAATGAGCAGTTCTTC CASSDRGGGNEQFF
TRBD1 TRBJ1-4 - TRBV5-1 TGCGCCAGCAGCTTGAGCGGGACAGGGGGTGAAAAACTGTTTTTT CASSLSGTGGEKLFF
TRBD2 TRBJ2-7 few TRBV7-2 TGTGCCAGCAGCCGAGACCAGCGGGGCTCCTACGAGCAGTACTTC CASSRDQRGSYEQYF
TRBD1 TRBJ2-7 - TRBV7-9 TGTGCCAGCAGCGGGGACAGGGGGTCCCTCTCTGCCTCCTACGAGCAGTACTTC CASSGDRGSLSASYEQYF
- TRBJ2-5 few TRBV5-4 TGTGCCAGCCAAACCCCCCCAGGGCGGGAGACCCAGTACTTC CASQTPPGRETQYF
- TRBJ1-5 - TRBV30 TGTGCCTGGAGTGTTGGCGGTAGCAATCAGCCCCAGCATTTT CAWSVGGSNQPQHF
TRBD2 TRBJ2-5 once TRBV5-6 TGTGCCAGCAGCCCGGGACTAGCGGTCTGGGGGGAGACCCAGTACTTC CASSPGLAVWGETQYF
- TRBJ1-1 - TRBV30 TGTGCCTGGAGTCACGGGGCGGGGGACACTGAAGCTTTCTTT CAWSHGAGDTEAFF
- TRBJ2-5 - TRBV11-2 TGTGCCAGCAGCTTAAGCGGCGGACAAGAGACCCAGTACTTC CASSLSGGQETQYF
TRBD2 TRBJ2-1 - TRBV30 TGTGCCTGGGGGACTAGCGGGAGGAACAATGAGCAGTTCTTC CAWGTSGRNNEQFF
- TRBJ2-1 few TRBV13 TGTGCCAGCAGCTTAGGTCAGCGGGCACGTGAGCAGTTCTTC CASSLGQRAREQFF
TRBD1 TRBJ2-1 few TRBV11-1 TGTGCCAGCAGCCGCCGACAGGGGGAAACACACAATGAGCAGTTCTTC CASSRRQGETHNEQFF
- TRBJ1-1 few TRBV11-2 TGTGCCAGCAGCTTAGATTTCGGGGTAGTCGCTTTCTTT CASSLDFGVVAFF
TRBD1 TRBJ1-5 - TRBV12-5 TGTGCTAGTGGTCCCGGGACAGGGGAACAGCCCCAGCATTTT CASGPGTGEQPQHF
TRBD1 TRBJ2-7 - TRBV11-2 TGTGCCAGCAGACAACAGGGGATGGGGTACGAGCAGTACTTC CASRQQGMGYEQYF
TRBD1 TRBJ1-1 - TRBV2 TGTGCCAGCAGTCGACAGGGTGCTAACACTGAAGCTTTCTTT CASSRQGANTEAFF
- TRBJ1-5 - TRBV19 TGTGCCACCCCTGGCCGCGAGGATAGCAATCAGCCCCAGCATTTT CATPGREDSNQPQHF
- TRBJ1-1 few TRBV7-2 TGTGCCAGCAGCCCCCAGGGTTCGACTGAAGCTTTCTTT CASSPQGSTEAFF
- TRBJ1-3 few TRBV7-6 TGTGCCAGCAGCTTAGCGTCGGGGGGAAACACCATATATTTT CASSLASGGNTIYF
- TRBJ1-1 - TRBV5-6 TGTGCCAGCAGCTTGGATGGCGGGGGCAACACTGAAGCTTTCTTT CASSLDGGGNTEAFF
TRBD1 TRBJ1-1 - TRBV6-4 TGTGCCAGCAGTGCCGACCGGACAGGGAACACTGAAGCTTTCTTT CASSADRTGNTEAFF
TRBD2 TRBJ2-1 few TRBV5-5 TGTGCCAGCAGCTGGGGGGGTGGGACTGACGTCGATGAGCAGTTCTTC CASSWGGGTDVDEQFF
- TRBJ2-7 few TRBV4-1 TGCGCCAGCAGCCAAGATGACATGTCCTACGAGCAGTACTTC CASSQDDMSYEQYF